This T cell receptor beta chain derives from a study of blood T cell repertoires in COVID-19. About the study: Specimens from acute and convalescent COVID-19 originated in the United States, Italy and Spain. T cells, B-cell-depleted T cells, or PBMCs provided the cDNA or gDNA that served as material.

Per the original data handling: From reference gene primer amplification, estimates of nucleated cell counts were derived. The table came from immunoSEQ multiplex PCR; TCRdb's copy has only in-frame clones and leaves some out. The DNA gave D and trimming, while V, J and clone size come from that table. The sample has about 260,000 clones; about 83% are singletons. J was trimmed by 0 bases and V by 4 bases; bases with no gene match: 5. Looked up from germline, CDR1 is LGHDT and CDR2 is YNNKEL (reference sequence). The CDR3 spans 17 residues. The sequencing sample was made of peripheral blood. The chain has TRBV3-1 (or the pseudogene TRBV3-2) and TRBJ2-1, with 11 bases matching TRBD2. The receptor was derived from a woman aged 45 to 65 who had recovered from COVID-19. CDR3 protein: CASSLGLAESSYNEQFF. The CDR3 DNA follows: TGTGCCAGCAGCCTGGGACTAGCGGAGAGCTCCTACAATGAGCAGTTCTTC.